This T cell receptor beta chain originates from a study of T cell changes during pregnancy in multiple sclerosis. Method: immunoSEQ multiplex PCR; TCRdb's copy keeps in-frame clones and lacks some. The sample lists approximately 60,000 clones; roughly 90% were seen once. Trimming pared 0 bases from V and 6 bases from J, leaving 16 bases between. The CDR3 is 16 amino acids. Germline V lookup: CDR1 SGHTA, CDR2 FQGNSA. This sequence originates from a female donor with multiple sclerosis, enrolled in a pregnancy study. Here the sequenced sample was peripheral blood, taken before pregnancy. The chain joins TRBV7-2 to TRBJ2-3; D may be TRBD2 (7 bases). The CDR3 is CASSLAGGGARDTQYF. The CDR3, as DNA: TGTGCCAGCAGCTTAGCGGGTGGGGGGGCCAGGGATACGCAGTATTTT.